This entry is about one TCR beta chain. The antigen remains undetermined. This record belongs to a study of cytomegalovirus exposure and HLA in healthy donors. Study as a whole: Researchers previously reported finding 90 million to 130 million unique TCR beta sequences from some 180 million T cells. Study findings and constraints: Donors were assumed by presence/absence analyses to have roughly uniform sequencing depth. Confirmation was obtained in vitro that a few CMV-associated chains are specific for CMV antigens. There was a cluster of highly shared sequence variants that was likely a sequencing artifact.

Primers for the PCR totalled 60 Vbeta and 13 Jbeta. The assay was immunoSEQ multiplex PCR, and TCRdb's table has in-frame clones only and misses some. The sample carries under 200,000 clones, over 65% recorded once. Trimming took off 0 bases at V and 2 bases at J, with 13 bases between the two ends. CDR3 size: 16 residues. Per the germline V gene, CDR1 is LGHNA and CDR2 is YSLEER. This TCR derives from a woman in her 30s in good health and CMV-seronegative. The source material was PBMCs. The chain couples TRBV4-3 to TRBJ1-2, with D possibly being TRBD1 (5 bases). CDR3 nucleotide sequence: TGCGCCAGCAGCCAAGATCGGGGGGGACTCAACTATGGCTACACCTTC. As protein: CASSQDRGGLNYGYTF.